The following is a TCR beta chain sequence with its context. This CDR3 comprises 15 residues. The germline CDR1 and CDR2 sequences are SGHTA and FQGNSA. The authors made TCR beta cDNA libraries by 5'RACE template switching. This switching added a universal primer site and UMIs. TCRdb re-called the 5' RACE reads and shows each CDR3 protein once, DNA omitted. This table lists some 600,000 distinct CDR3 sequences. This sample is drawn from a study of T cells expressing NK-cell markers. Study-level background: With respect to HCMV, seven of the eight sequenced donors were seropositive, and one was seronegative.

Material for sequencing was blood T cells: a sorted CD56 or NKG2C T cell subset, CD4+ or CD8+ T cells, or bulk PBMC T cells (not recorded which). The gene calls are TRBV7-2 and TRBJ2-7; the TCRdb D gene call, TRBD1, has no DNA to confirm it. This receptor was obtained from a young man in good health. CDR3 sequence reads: CASSLMGQGTYEQYF.